Each of the 32 T cell receptor beta chains below was sequenced from the same sample in a study of blood T cell repertoires in COVID-19 (dated by TCRdb to 2020 to 2021). Library prep was done by the immunoSEQ multiplex PCR assay. Entries here come from immuneACCESS through TCRdb and include only in-frame sequences with V and J called. Some clones fail to appear in such tables; in the studies checked, an unresolved V gene covers under half of the shortfall, and the cause of the remainder is unknown. For this sample there are some 69,000 clones; 89% appear just once. The top ten clones comprise less than 5.5% of the sample. The sample was peripheral blood. The receptors come from a woman in her forties or fifties with active COVID-19.

By its share, this clone is medium-sized. The CDR3 reads CASSSGDSKAFF. The CDR3 coding sequence is TGTGCCAGCAGTTCCGGGGACAGCAAAGCTTTCTTT. The chain is built from TRBV6-5 and TRBJ1-1; 7 nucleotides align to TRBD1. Germline loops: CDR1 MNHEY, CDR2 SVGAGI. The CDR3 sequence is 12 residues long. V lost 4 bases, J lost 9 bases, and 5 bases stayed unmatched.

The chain carries TRBV18 and TRBJ2-5, with 8 bases aligning to TRBD2. Germline V gives CDR1 KGHSH, CDR2 LQKENI. The CDR3 contains 14 residues. Trimming removed 6 bases from V and 0 bases from J; junction bases left unmatched: 3. The CDR3 sequence is CASSILADQETQYF. The CDR3 DNA reads as TGTGCCAGCTCTATACTAGCGGACCAAGAGACCCAGTACTTC.

The gene calls are TRBV4-1 and TRBJ2-1, with 8 nucleotides matching TRBD2. This CDR3 is 15 amino acids long. Losses at the gene ends were 3 bases for V and 3 bases for J; bases not matched to a gene: 4. Germline values: CDR1 MGHRA, CDR2 YSYEKL. This CDR3 reads CASSQLAGDYNEQFF. In nucleotides, the CDR3 is TGCGCCAGCAGCCAGCTAGCGGGTGACTACAATGAGCAGTTCTTC.

The chain couples TRBV6-5 to TRBJ1-3, with D possibly matching TRBD1 (5 bases). Deletions cut 6 bases from V and 0 bases from J, with 12 bases between. CDR1 is MNHEY and CDR2 is SVGAGI in the germline V gene. CDR3 length: 15 amino acids. The CDR3 is CASSLPGSSGNTIYF. DNA of the CDR3: TGTGCCAGCAGCCTCCCAGGGTCCTCTGGAAACACCATATATTTT.

The chain couples TRBV7-2 to TRBJ2-7; possibly TRBD2 for D (6 bases). The CDR3 consists of 15 residues. CDR1 and CDR2 from the germline V gene are SGHTA and FQGNSA. V lost 3 bases and J 3 bases, leaving 15 bases between the germline ends. CDR3 protein: CASSLRLASNYEQYF. CDR3 coding DNA: TGTGCCAGCAGCTTGCGGCTAGCGAGCAACTACGAGCAGTACTTC.

CDR3 coding DNA: TGCGCCAGCAGCCCCCATACAGGGATACGCGAGCAGTACTTC. Encoded protein: CASSPHTGIREQYF. The rearrangement joins TRBV4-1 to TRBJ2-7; D perhaps matches TRBD1 (6 bases). The germline V gene has CDR1 MGHRA and CDR2 YSYEKL. CDR3 length: 14 residues. V was clipped by 4 bases and J by 6 bases, with 16 bases between them.

This sequence joins TRBV6-5 and TRBJ1-5, with 11 bases fitting TRBD1. J was trimmed by 4 bases and V by 6 bases; bases with no gene match: 5. There are 15 residues in the CDR3. Germline V gene sequence: CDR1 MNHEY, CDR2 SVGAGI. CDR3 residues: CASRAGTGGNQPQHF. In DNA form, the CDR3 reads TGTGCCAGCAGAGCCGGGACAGGGGGGAATCAGCCCCAGCATTTT.

J is TRBJ2-1 and V is TRBV30; tentatively, D is TRBD2 (7 bases). The CDR3 consists of 12 residues. Trimming cost V 5 bases and J 12 bases, with 17 bases left between them. CDR1 is GTSNPN, CDR2 SVGIG, per germline (reference sequence). For the CDR3, the DNA is TGTGCCTGGCGGGGGGCGGGGCGGGGGCAGTTCTTC. Translated: CAWRGAGRGQFF.

This clone has only a few counts. The rearrangement uses TRBV28 and TRBJ1-2; 7 nucleotides line up with TRBD1. CDR1 and CDR2 (germline): MDHEN, SYDVKM. There are 15 residues in the CDR3. Losses at the gene ends were 6 bases for V and 0 bases for J; bases not matched to a gene: 7. In DNA, the CDR3 is TGTGCCAGCAGAACACAGGGGACAACTAACTATGGCTACACCTTC. Amino acid sequence: CASRTQGTTNYGYTF.

This chain uses TRBV19 with TRBJ2-1, with TRBD2 identical over 9 bases. The CDR3 spans 17 residues. Germline trimming cut 4 bases from V and 0 bases from J; bases unmatched to any gene: 7. Per germline, CDR1 LNHDA and CDR2 SQIVND (reference sequence). The CDR3 loop is CASSTSSGANSYNEQFF. CDR3 DNA sequence: TGTGCCAGTAGTACATCTAGCGGGGCAAACTCCTACAATGAGCAGTTCTTC.

The rearrangement links TRBV27 to TRBJ2-7; D may be TRBD2 (6 bases). The V gene lost 6 bases and the J gene lost 3 bases, with 12 bases spanning the gap. Germline lookup yields CDR1 MNHEY and CDR2 SMNVEV (reference sequence). The CDR3 loop spans 13 amino acids. The CDR3 protein is CASRFGGNYEQYF. CDR3 in DNA: TGTGCCAGCAGGTTTGGCGGGAACTACGAGCAGTACTTC.

V and J are TRBV3-1 (or the pseudogene TRBV3-2) and TRBJ1-5, with 7 bases aligning to TRBD1. The CDR3 covers 16 residues. Trimming at V came to 1 base and at J to 1 base, leaving 4 bases not matched to a gene. In germline, CDR1 is LGHDT, CDR2 YNNKEL (reference sequence). CDR3 in amino acids: CASSQGTGASNQPQHF. The DNA of the CDR3 is TGTGCCAGCAGCCAAGGTACAGGGGCCAGCAATCAGCCCCAGCATTTT.

The chain recombines TRBV5-4 with TRBJ1-6; D not resolved. Trimming shortened V by 4 bases and J by 0 bases, and 11 bases separated the two germline ends. CDR1 SGHNT and CDR2 YYREEE come from the germline V gene (reference sequence). CDR3 size: 16 residues. CDR3 DNA sequence: TGTGCCAGCAGCCCCGGTGGTAGCTCCTATAATTCACCCCTCCACTTT. Amino acids: CASSPGGSSYNSPLHF.

This clone was seen more than once but under ten times. V usage is TRBV30 and J usage is TRBJ2-5, with TRBD2 matching over 13 bases. The CDR3 extends over 18 amino acids. Per germline, CDR1 GTSNPN and CDR2 SVGIG (reference sequence). V shed 5 bases and J 5 bases; nucleotides not matched to a gene: 17. The CDR3 spells CAWGIWTSGSGAYETQYF. The CDR3 nucleotides read TGTGCCTGGGGAATCTGGACTAGCGGGAGCGGGGCCTATGAGACCCAGTACTTC.

The V call is TRBV18, the J call TRBJ1-1; D perhaps matches TRBD1 (5 bases). The V gene lost 0 bases and the J gene lost 3 bases, with 8 bases spanning the gap. From germline, CDR1 is KGHSH and CDR2 LQKENI. The CDR3 contains 14 residues. The CDR3 is CASSPPGADTEAFF. In nucleotides, the CDR3 is TGTGCCAGCTCACCACCAGGGGCGGACACTGAAGCTTTCTTT.

The chain carries TRBV29-1 and TRBJ1-4; the match to TRBD1 covers 10 bases. V trimming: 7 bases; J trimming: 7 bases; junction bases outside the gene matches: 6. Germline CDR1 is SQVTM and CDR2 is ANQGSEA. The CDR3 is made up of 13 amino acids. The CDR3 DNA is TGCAGCGGTACGACAGGGGGCCGTGAAAAACTGTTTTTT. This encodes CSGTTGGREKLFF.

The V and J genes are TRBV7-9 and TRBJ2-5; no firm D call. The V end lost 2 bases, the J end lost 5 bases, and 18 bases lay between the germline ends. Germline CDR1 reads SEHNR; CDR2 reads FQNEAQ (reference sequence). CDR3 size: 16 residues. The CDR3 coding sequence is TGTGCCAGCAGCTTAATACCGTCGGTTGACGGGGAGACCCAGTACTTC. This codes for CASSLIPSVDGETQYF.

In its sample, this clone was seen once. The genes are TRBV5-1 and TRBJ2-7; 7 positions match TRBD2. The ends lost 4 bases at V and 7 bases at J; junction bases unmatched: 11. CDR3 length: 14 amino acids. Looked up from germline, CDR1 is SGHRS and CDR2 is YFSETQ. CDR3 amino acids: CASSVSRDYEEQYF. The CDR3 DNA sequence: TGCGCCAGCAGCGTGAGCAGGGACTATGAAGAGCAGTACTTC.

The chain uses TRBV6-5 and TRBJ1-2; D is unclear. Germline V gene data show CDR1 as MNHEY and CDR2 as SVGAGI. Deletions cut 4 bases from V and 2 bases from J, with 14 bases between. This CDR3 spans 15 amino acids. CDR3 DNA sequence: TGTGCCAGCAGTTCCTCCCTTGCGGGCAACTATGGCTACACCTTC. Its translation: CASSSSLAGNYGYTF.

V gene TRBV7-9 combines with J gene TRBJ2-5; possible D gene TRBD1, 5 bases. With 1 base removed from V and 2 bases from J, the gap between germline ends came to 17 bases. This CDR3 region has 17 residues. Per germline, CDR1 SEHNR and CDR2 FQNEAQ (reference sequence). The CDR3 spells CASSLDNRGARQETQYF. DNA for the CDR3: TGTGCCAGCAGCTTAGACAATAGGGGTGCGCGGCAAGAGACCCAGTACTTC.

The V and J genes are TRBV6-2 or TRBV6-3 and TRBJ2-1; tentative D call: TRBD1 (6 bases). This CDR3 has 15 amino acids. Germline CDR1 is MNHEY and CDR2 is SVGEGT. Trimming pared 4 bases from V and 9 bases from J, leaving 19 bases between. CDR3 region: CASSSTGQRVVEQFF. The CDR3 DNA is TGTGCCAGCAGTTCAACGGGACAAAGGGTCGTTGAGCAGTTCTTC.

The chain is built from TRBV12-3 or TRBV12-4 and TRBJ2-7, with D possibly being TRBD1 (5 bases). V lost 10 bases and J lost 6, with 16 bases in between. This CDR3 is 12 amino acids long. The CDR3 DNA is TGTGCCACCCGATCAGGGTCACGCGAGCAGTACTTC. Residues: CATRSGSREQYF.

The chain employs TRBV19 and TRBJ1-5; TRBD1 agrees at 11 bases. From germline, CDR1 is LNHDA and CDR2 SQIVND (reference sequence). V gave up 5 bases and J gave up 0 bases; unmatched junction bases: 6. The CDR3 length is 17 residues. DNA of the CDR3: TGTGCCAGTAGTCCGCGGACAGGGGGCGGTAGCAATCAGCCCCAGCATTTT. This translates into CASSPRTGGGSNQPQHF.

This chain connects TRBV28 to TRBJ2-7, with TRBD2 as a possible D gene (6 bases). From germline, CDR1 is MDHEN and CDR2 SYDVKM. Trimming removed 6 bases from V and 0 bases from J, with 15 bases in between. The CDR3 loop spans 15 amino acids. This CDR3 is CASSSTGLNSYEQYF. The CDR3 coding sequence is TGTGCCAGCAGCAGTACGGGACTCAACTCCTACGAGCAGTACTTC.

The rearrangement links TRBV10-3 to TRBJ2-7; 13 bases are a match to TRBD2. CDR1 and CDR2 (germline): ENHRY, SYGVKD. This CDR3 region has 14 residues. V trimming: 4 bases; J trimming: 6 bases; junction bases outside the gene matches: 3. The CDR3 sequence is CAISGGLAGTEQYF. The CDR3 DNA is TGTGCCATCAGTGGGGGACTAGCGGGGACCGAGCAGTACTTC.

V is TRBV11-3 and J is TRBJ2-1, with D tentatively TRBD2 (5 bases). With 0 bases removed from V and 9 bases from J, the gap between germline ends came to 21 bases. From germline, CDR1 is SGHNT and CDR2 YENEEA. CDR3 length equals 17 residues. CDR3 protein: CASSLDGSGPASGEQFF. The CDR3 nucleotides are TGTGCCAGCAGCTTAGATGGAAGCGGCCCTGCGTCTGGTGAGCAGTTCTTC.

The chain recombines TRBV15 with TRBJ1-2; D is unresolved. Germline CDR1 LNHNV, CDR2 YYDKDF (reference sequence). This CDR3 is built from 15 residues. Trimming shortened V by 0 bases and J by 4 bases, and 12 bases separated the two germline ends. The CDR3: CATSREDRPGYGYTF. CDR3 sequence (DNA): TGTGCCACCAGCAGAGAAGATCGGCCGGGCTATGGCTACACCTTC.

The V and J genes are TRBV28 and TRBJ2-1, with D perhaps TRBD1 (7 bases). Germline V gene sequence: CDR1 MDHEN, CDR2 SYDVKM. V lost 6 bases and J lost 2, with 17 bases in between. This CDR3 contains 16 residues. Here the CDR3 reads CASSPIGGGAYNEQFF. CDR3 bases: TGTGCCAGCAGCCCCATTGGAGGGGGCGCCTACAATGAGCAGTTCTTC.

V and J are TRBV4-2 and TRBJ2-6, with D possibly matching TRBD2 (6 bases). Germline CDR1 and CDR2: LGHNA and YNFKEQ. The CDR3 contains 16 residues. The V gene lost 0 bases and the J gene lost 4 bases, with 10 bases spanning the gap. The chain's CDR3 is CASSQDGGTGANVLTF. Here the CDR3 DNA reads TGTGCCAGCAGCCAAGATGGGGGGACCGGGGCCAACGTCCTGACTTTC.

This chain connects TRBV18 to TRBJ1-4, with no clear D. CDR1 is KGHSH, CDR2 LQKENI, per germline. V was cut by 2 bases and J by 4 bases, with 5 bases left in between. The CDR3 sequence is 13 residues long. CDR3 coding DNA: TGTGCCAGCTCACCATCCGTTAATGAAAAACTGTTTTTT. This encodes CASSPSVNEKLFF.

The chain joins TRBV30 to TRBJ1-5; TRBD1 aligns across 9 bases. The V gene end was trimmed by 1 base and the J gene end by 6 bases; junction bases not matched to a gene: 1. The germline V gene encodes CDR1 GTSNPN and CDR2 SVGIG (reference sequence). The CDR3 is 13 amino acids. The CDR3 nucleotides are TGTGCCTGGAGTGGACAGGGGGGTCAGCCCCAGCATTTT. Its translation is CAWSGQGGQPQHF.

The gene calls are TRBV2 and TRBJ2-5, with 12 nucleotides matching TRBD2. The germline V gene encodes CDR1 SNHLY and CDR2 FYNNEI. The CDR3 is made up of 15 amino acids. The V and J ends lost 4 bases and 5 bases, in that order; junction bases with no gene match: 5. CDR3 in DNA: TGTGCCAGCAGTGGACTAGCGGGAGTGACGGAGACCCAGTACTTC. Translated, it gives CASSGLAGVTETQYF.